One sample yielded the 13 T cell receptor beta chains listed below, sequenced in a study of blood T cell repertoires in COVID-19. Sequencing was performed with immunoSEQ multiplex PCR; in TCRdb, only in-frame clones are kept and a portion is missing. Here the sample spans 150,000 to 200,000 clones, about 74% being singletons. Sequencing input: peripheral blood. Source of these receptors: a man between 60 and 75 years old with acute or convalescent COVID-19.

The chain carries TRBV5-3 and TRBJ1-1; D is perhaps TRBD1 (6 bases). TRBV5-3 is designated an ORF whose function remains uncertain. This CDR3 region has 13 residues. V was pared by 4 bases and J by 4 bases, with 11 bases between. The chain's CDR3 is CARSRRQATEAFF. Written as DNA, the CDR3 is TGTGCCAGAAGCAGGAGACAGGCCACTGAAGCTTTCTTT.

This chain links TRBV7-9 with TRBJ1-6, with D hard to call. The germline V gene encodes CDR1 SEHNR and CDR2 FQNEAQ (reference sequence). V dropped 3 bases and J dropped 7 bases, with 7 bases sitting between them. The length of the CDR3 is 13 residues. The CDR3 spells CASSFDANSPLHF. CDR3 sequence (DNA): TGTGCCAGCAGCTTTGATGCGAATTCACCCCTCCACTTT.

The rearrangement links TRBV19 to TRBJ2-2; D is unclear. Germline-derived CDR1 and CDR2 are LNHDA and SQIVND (reference sequence). The CDR3 is made up of 12 amino acids. V dropped 5 bases and J dropped 5 bases, with 6 bases sitting between them. CDR3 in DNA: TGTGCCAGTAGTTTCATTACCGGGGAGCTGTTTTTT. Protein product: CASSFITGELFF.

The chain carries TRBV5-5 and TRBJ1-5; TRBD1 aligns across 9 bases. The germline V gene has CDR1 SGHKS and CDR2 YYEKEE (reference sequence). This CDR3 region has 15 residues. The trim removed 4 bases at V and 7 bases at J, leaving 9 bases unmatched. The chain's CDR3 is CASSTGTGFGQPQHF. CDR3 coding DNA: TGTGCCAGCAGCACCGGGACAGGGTTCGGGCAGCCCCAGCATTTT.

J is TRBJ2-1 and V is TRBV7-6, with 13 bases matching TRBD2. Per germline, CDR1 SGHVS and CDR2 FNYEAQ. The CDR3 is made up of 17 amino acids. J was trimmed by 3 bases and V by 2 bases; bases with no gene match: 4. As DNA, the CDR3 is TGTGCCAGCAGCTTAAAAACTAGCGGGGGGGTCTACAATGAGCAGTTCTTC. Protein: CASSLKTSGGVYNEQFF.

The chain combines TRBV19 with TRBJ2-7; 16 nucleotides line up with TRBD2. This CDR3 is built from 18 residues. Germline V lookup: CDR1 LNHDA, CDR2 SQIVND (reference sequence). Germline trimming cut 5 bases from V and 0 bases from J; bases unmatched to any gene: 7. Written as DNA, the CDR3 is TGTGCCAGTAGTTCCCCGGGACTAGCGGGGGGGACCTCCTACGAGCAGTACTTC. This gives the protein CASSSPGLAGGTSYEQYF.

J is TRBJ1-4 and V is TRBV19; D possibly corresponds to TRBD1 (6 bases). The CDR3 totals 14 residues. CDR1 and CDR2 (germline): LNHDA, SQIVND (reference sequence). V was trimmed by 5 bases and J by 4 bases, leaving 11 bases between them. Written as DNA, the CDR3 is TGTGCCAGTAGTGCCCAGGGGAATAATGAAAAACTGTTTTTT. It encodes CASSAQGNNEKLFF.

The chain links TRBV4-1 to TRBJ2-1, with D perhaps matching TRBD1 (6 bases). CDR1 and CDR2 (germline): MGHRA, YSYEKL. V lost 4 bases and J 7 bases, leaving 17 bases between the germline ends. The CDR3 consists of 15 residues. The CDR3 sequence: CASSPVSQGTNEQFF. DNA for the CDR3: TGCGCCAGCAGCCCAGTGTCGCAGGGGACGAATGAGCAGTTCTTC.

The chain has TRBV7-9 and TRBJ1-5; no reliable D call. The V end lost 1 base, the J end lost 1 base, and 14 bases lay between the germline ends. The CDR3 consists of 17 residues. Germline loops: CDR1 SEHNR, CDR2 FQNEAQ (reference sequence). Written as DNA, the CDR3 is TGTGCCAGCAGCTTAGGAGTCGGAGACGGGAGCAATCAGCCCCAGCATTTT. Its translation is CASSLGVGDGSNQPQHF.

V and J are TRBV10-3 and TRBJ2-1, with 8 bases identical to TRBD2. Losses at the gene ends were 4 bases for V and 5 bases for J; bases not matched to a gene: 7. The CDR3 is 15 residues long. Germline CDR1 reads ENHRY; CDR2 reads SYGVKD. The CDR3 loop reads CAISARGGKNNEQFF. Here the CDR3 DNA reads TGTGCCATCAGTGCTCGCGGGGGGAAAAACAATGAGCAGTTCTTC.

This chain uses TRBV9 with TRBJ1-2; no reliable D call. The CDR3 is 14 residues long. V lost 2 bases and J lost 8, with 16 bases in between. The germline CDR1 and CDR2 sequences are SGDLS and YYNGEE. The DNA for the CDR3 is TGTGCCAGCAGCGTTTTCGTAACACGCGGCGGCTACACCTTC. As protein: CASSVFVTRGGYTF.

This rearrangement joins TRBV30 to TRBJ2-2, with 9 positions matching TRBD1. CDR1 is GTSNPN and CDR2 is SVGIG in the germline V gene (reference sequence). The CDR3 covers 21 residues. V lost 5 bases, J lost 0 bases, and 22 bases stayed unmatched. The CDR3 is CAWGDRVFVRSGSANTGELFF. In DNA, the CDR3 is TGTGCCTGGGGGGACAGGGTTTTCGTTCGGTCAGGCTCCGCGAACACCGGGGAGCTGTTTTTT.

The CDR3 DNA sequence: TGTGCCAGCAGTTTTCAGGGTCGGACTGAAGCTTTCTTT. Translation gives CASSFQGRTEAFF. The V gene is TRBV12-3 or TRBV12-4, the J gene TRBJ1-1; weak D call: TRBD1 (5 bases). V lost 3 bases and J 5 bases, leaving 10 bases between the germline ends. The CDR3 is 13 residues long.